The 22 T cell receptor beta chains in this list originate from one sample, sequenced in a study of T-cell reconstitution after alpha-beta-depleted transplantation in children. The TCRbeta library incorporated unique molecular identifiers. TCRdb ran MiXCR on the PCR reads and lists one entry per CDR3 protein. Among roughly 500,000 distinct CDR3 sequences listed, about 30% were seen once. Sequenced here: PBMCs from the stem cell graft donor, sampled from the stem cell graft. The receptors were gathered from a human donor who donated a stem cell graft to a child with aplastic anemia.

The rearrangement uses TRBV12-3 or TRBV12-4 and TRBJ2-7, with 8 bases that match TRBD1. CDR3 size: 15 residues. Unmatched junction bases numbered 11, after V lost 6 bases and J lost 4 bases. The CDR3 nucleotides are TGTGCCAGCAGCCCATCCGGGACAGGAAGTTACGAGCAGTACTTC. This encodes CASSPSGTGSYEQYF.

This clonotype was seen a few times. CDR3 loop: CASSTGLSNTGELFF. CDR3 sequence (DNA): TGCGCCAGCAGCACGGGACTTTCGAACACCGGGGAGCTGTTTTTT. This chain joins TRBV5-1 and TRBJ2-2, with a weak D call TRBD2 (6 bases). Germline CDR1 and CDR2: SGHRS and YFSETQ. This CDR3 spans 15 amino acids. With 4 bases removed from V and 0 bases from J, the gap between germline ends came to 10 bases.

This clonotype was observed a few times. The chain uses TRBV10-1 and TRBJ1-1, with 9 bases matching TRBD1. Trimming at V came to 8 bases and at J to 0 bases, leaving 7 bases not matched to a gene. This CDR3 has 15 residues. CDR1 and CDR2 (germline): WNHNN, SYGVQD (reference sequence). As DNA, the CDR3 is TGCGCCAGCGCCCCCGGGACAGGGTTGAACACTGAAGCTTTCTTT. Translating it yields CASAPGTGLNTEAFF.

J is TRBJ2-1 and V is TRBV19, with a tentative D call TRBD2 (6 bases). Trimming took off 2 bases at V and 3 bases at J, with 17 bases between the two ends. Per germline, CDR1 LNHDA and CDR2 SQIVND (reference sequence). The CDR3 contains 17 residues. As DNA, the CDR3 is TGTGCCAGTAGTATAAACCTCGGGGGAGTAATCTACAATGAGCAGTTCTTC. Translation: CASSINLGGVIYNEQFF.

J is TRBJ2-6 and V is TRBV5-1; D unresolved. Germline CDR1 SGHRS, CDR2 YFSETQ. The CDR3 runs 16 residues. The germline V and J ends were trimmed by 0 bases and 4 bases, with 11 bases remaining between them. The CDR3 nucleotides read TGCGCCAGCAGCTTGGGGGCAACCGCGGGGGCCAACGTCCTGACTTTC. Translating gives CASSLGATAGANVLTF.

This sequence joins TRBV12-3 or TRBV12-4 and TRBJ2-7; D is perhaps TRBD2 (6 bases). The CDR3 runs 12 residues. The germline V and J ends were trimmed by 4 bases and 6 bases, with 10 bases remaining between them. The CDR3 here is CASSSGVAEQYV. In DNA form, the CDR3 reads TGTGCCAGCAGTTCGGGAGTTGCCGAGCAGTACGTC.

J is TRBJ1-1 and V is TRBV12-3 or TRBV12-4; 7 bases align to TRBD1. V lost 5 bases to trimming and J lost 4 bases; unmatched junction nucleotides: 7. The CDR3 covers 14 residues. CDR3 loop: CASSLHRGGTEAFF. CDR3 DNA: TGTGCCAGCAGTCTCCACAGGGGTGGCACTGAAGCTTTCTTT.

This clonotype was picked up a small number of times. The V and J genes are TRBV11-2 and TRBJ2-1, with TRBD2 identical over 8 bases. Per germline, CDR1 SGHAT and CDR2 FQNNGV. Trimming at V came to 7 bases and at J to 0 bases, leaving 14 bases not matched to a gene. The CDR3 contains 18 residues. The DNA of the CDR3 is TGTGCCAGCATCCCCGGGGGTAGCGGGATGAGCTCCTACAATGAGCAGTTCTTC. Translation: CASIPGGSGMSSYNEQFF.

This clonotype turned up a few times. V gene TRBV28 combines with J gene TRBJ1-5; D may be TRBD1 (6 bases). Germline CDR1 and CDR2: MDHEN and SYDVKM. V was trimmed by 3 bases and J by 4 bases, leaving 13 bases between them. The CDR3 extends over 15 amino acids. CDR3 bases: TGTGCCAGCAGTTTCAGTGGGAGGGGGAATCAGCCCCAGCATTTT. This codes for CASSFSGRGNQPQHF.

The chain links TRBV7-2 to TRBJ2-7, with D perhaps given as TRBD1 or TRBD2 (5 bases each). V shed 5 bases and J shed 0 bases, with 14 bases lying between them. The germline V gene encodes CDR1 SGHTA and CDR2 FQGNSA. CDR3 size: 15 residues. CDR3 in DNA: TGTGCCAGCAGCCCCGCCGGGACCGGCTCCTACGAGCAGTACTTC. This codes for CASSPAGTGSYEQYF.

The chain employs TRBV11-2 and TRBJ1-1; 8 bases line up with TRBD1. The CDR3 covers 19 residues. CDR1 and CDR2 from the germline V gene are SGHAT and FQNNGV. J was trimmed by 4 bases and V by 1 base; bases with no gene match: 17. CDR3 DNA sequence: TGTGCCAGCAGCTTAGTCGTTGTTATCACAGGGGGAGAGGGCACTGAAGCTTTCTTT. Translated, it gives CASSLVVVITGGEGTEAFF.

The genes are TRBV10-3 and TRBJ2-2; no definite D call. V was shortened by 6 bases and J by 1 base, with 3 bases between the two germline ends. The germline CDR1 and CDR2 sequences are ENHRY and SYGVKD. This CDR3 spans 12 amino acids. CDR3 amino acids: CAIRQNTGELFF. The CDR3, as DNA: TGTGCCATCAGGCAGAACACCGGGGAGCTGTTTTTT.

The chain couples TRBV5-5 to TRBJ2-7; weak D call: TRBD2 (6 bases). Germline CDR1 and CDR2: SGHKS and YYEKEE (reference sequence). The CDR3 has 14 amino acids. Trimming cost V 0 bases and J 0 bases, with 7 bases left between them. The chain's CDR3 is CASSLASVSYEQYF. In nucleotides, the CDR3 is TGTGCCAGCAGCTTGGCTAGCGTCTCCTACGAGCAGTACTTC.

The V gene is TRBV5-1, the J gene TRBJ2-1; D remains unclear. Germline assignment: CDR1 SGHRS and CDR2 YFSETQ. The V and J ends lost 3 bases and 2 bases respectively, with 12 bases between them. The CDR3 runs 15 residues. The CDR3 DNA is TGCGCCAGCAGCTCGTTCTGGGGAACCTACAATGAGCAGTTCTTC. Its protein product is CASSSFWGTYNEQFF. The variable domain in full, with the rest retrieved from reference TRBV5-1 and TRBJ2-1, is KAGVTQTPRYLIKTRGQQVTLSCSPISGHRSVSWYQQTPGQGLQFLFEYFSETQRNKGNFPGRFSGRQFSNSRSEMNVSTLELGDSALYLCASSSFWGTYNEQFFGPGTRLTVL.

The chain employs TRBV7-2 and TRBJ2-2, with D possibly matching TRBD1 (6 bases). The length of the CDR3 is 13 residues. Between the trimmed V and J ends, which lost 5 bases and 6 bases, there was a span of 10 bases. Looked up from germline, CDR1 is SGHTA and CDR2 is FQGNSA. The CDR3 DNA sequence: TGTGCCAGCAGCCTGCCAGGGGCCGGGGAGCTGTTTTTT. Translation gives CASSLPGAGELFF. The variable domain in full, with the rest retrieved from reference TRBV7-2 and TRBJ2-2, is GAGVSQSPSNKVTEKGKDVELRCDPISGHTALYWYRQSLGQGLEFLIYFQGNSAPDKSGLPSDRFSAERTGGSVSTLTIQRTQQEDSAVYLCASSLPGAGELFFGEGSRLTVL.

This clonotype occurred a few times. The rearrangement uses TRBV29-1 and TRBJ2-3; 8 bases are a match to TRBD2. Germline V gene sequence: CDR1 SQVTM, CDR2 ANQGSEA. The V gene end was trimmed by 5 bases and the J gene end by 5 bases; junction bases not matched to a gene: 9. This CDR3 comprises 14 residues. DNA for the CDR3: TGCAGCGTTCTCACGGGAGGGCCGGTAGATACGCAGTATTTT. Protein: CSVLTGGPVDTQYF.

A few counts support this clonotype. The chain links TRBV12-3 or TRBV12-4 to TRBJ2-7; D unclear. The CDR3 consists of 12 residues. V was pared by 5 bases and J by 2 bases, with 7 bases between. Written as DNA, the CDR3 is TGTGCCAGCAGTAAGAGCGCCTACGAGCAGTACGTC. Protein product: CASSKSAYEQYV.

This clonotype is a singleton in its sample. V usage is TRBV5-5 and J usage is TRBJ2-2; D possibly matches TRBD1 or TRBD2 (5 bases each). The CDR3 runs to 17 residues. V gave up 2 bases and J gave up 0 bases, with 14 bases separating them. Germline CDR1 and CDR2: SGHKS and YYEKEE (reference sequence). CDR3 protein: CASSFGAPQTNTGELFF. CDR3 DNA sequence: TGTGCCAGCAGCTTCGGGGCACCCCAAACGAACACCGGGGAGCTGTTTTTT.

CDR3 sequence: CASSPQEGGTGELFF. The DNA of the CDR3 is TGTGCCAGCAGTCCCCAAGAGGGAGGCACCGGGGAGCTGTTTTTT. This rearrangement joins TRBV6-1 to TRBJ2-2, with D tentatively TRBD2 (6 bases). Germline lookup yields CDR1 MNHNS and CDR2 SASEGT. CDR3 length equals 15 residues. Trimming removed 5 bases from V and 4 bases from J, with 14 bases in between.

This clonotype was counted ten times or more. The rearrangement joins TRBV4-1 to TRBJ2-1; 7 nucleotides agree with TRBD2. The trim removed 0 bases at V and 7 bases at J, leaving 9 bases unmatched. The germline CDR1 and CDR2 sequences are MGHRA and YSYEKL. The CDR3 contains 16 residues. CDR3 DNA sequence: TGCGCCAGCAGCCAAGAAGGGACTATCTCATCAAATGAGCAGTTCTTC. This gives the protein CASSQEGTISSNEQFF.

The rearrangement uses TRBV5-6 and TRBJ2-2; no firm D call. CDR3 length equals 18 residues. The germline gives CDR1 SGHDT, CDR2 YYEEEE. Trimming left V 1 base short and J 3 bases short, with 19 bases between. CDR3: CASSLPGIPSTDTGELFF. In DNA, the CDR3 is TGTGCCAGCAGCTTGCCTGGCATCCCCTCCACGGACACCGGGGAGCTGTTTTTT. Supplemented by reference TRBV5-6 and TRBJ2-2, the full variable domain reads DAGVTQSPTHLIKTRGQQVTLRCSPKSGHDTVSWYQQALGQGPQFIFQYYEEEERQRGNFPDRFSGHQFPNYSSELNVNALLLGDSALYLCASSLPGIPSTDTGELFFGEGSRLTVL.

The genes are TRBV7-2 and TRBJ1-2; 9 positions agree with TRBD1. Germline values: CDR1 SGHTA, CDR2 FQGNSA. Trimming cost V 5 bases and J 2 bases; bases outside gene matches: 9. This CDR3 comprises 16 residues. CDR3 in amino acids: CASSAATGGGNYGYTF. DNA for the CDR3: TGTGCCAGCAGCGCCGCCACAGGGGGCGGAAACTATGGCTACACCTTC.